This TCR beta chain was documented in a study of cytotoxic CD8 clonotypes in ibrutinib-treated CLL. Study results and limitations: At baseline, clonality was higher than in age-matched healthy donors and correlated with CD8+ counts.

The intended depth for sequencing was 1 in 200,000 to 1 in 1 million T cells. Measured with immunoSEQ multiplex PCR; TCRdb has only the in-frame clones, and not every one. This sample has approximately 32,000 clones, with almost 70% found just once. Note on this clone: Its antigen is currently unknown.

The V segment lost 7 bases and the J segment 4 bases; nucleotides outside the gene matches: 5. The CDR3 length is 12 residues. Looked up from germline, CDR1 is SGHRS and CDR2 is YFSETQ. This chain uses TRBV5-1 with TRBJ2-7, with TRBD1 identical over 7 bases. The material was PBMCs, obtained before ibrutinib treatment. The clonotype comes from a human donor with chronic lymphocytic leukemia. The CDR3 loop is CASSIQGYEQYF. The DNA for the CDR3 is TGCGCCAGCTCGATACAGGGGTACGAGCAGTACTTC.